This is a list of T cell receptor beta chains from one sample in a study of blood T cell repertoires in COVID-19. Method: immunoSEQ multiplex PCR; TCRdb's copy keeps in-frame clones and lacks some. The sample has 75,000 to 95,000 clones; 85% to 90% are singletons. Source material: peripheral blood. The receptors come from a man in his fifties or sixties with active COVID-19. CDR3s include the opening cysteine and the closing phenylalanine or tryptophan. A D gene is named only where the DNA matches it firmly. Clone size, where shown, is once, few, many, or a class for clones that have expanded.

D	V	J	size	CDR3	DNA
NA	TRBV24-1	TRBJ2-7	once	CATPQVGGRNYEQYF	TGTGCCACACCTCAAGTCGGGGGACGGAACTACGAGCAGTACTTC
NA	TRBV6-4	TRBJ2-7	NA	CAITLSKRLDEQYF	TGTGCCATCACCCTTAGCAAGAGGCTCGACGAGCAGTACTTC
NA	TRBV5-1	TRBJ2-7	NA	CASTGPSYEQYF	TGCGCCAGCACAGGGCCTTCCTACGAGCAGTACTTC
TRBD2	TRBV7-2	TRBJ2-1	NA	CASSSGTRVNEQFF	TGTGCCAGCAGCTCCGGGACTAGGGTCAATGAGCAGTTCTTC
TRBD1	TRBV10-3	TRBJ2-2	NA	CAISRGQGFTGELFF	TGTGCCATCAGCAGGGGACAGGGGTTCACCGGGGAGCTGTTTTTT
NA	TRBV2	TRBJ2-3	once	CASGGSGDTQYF	TGTGCCAGCGGGGGCTCGGGGGATACGCAGTATTTT
NA	TRBV4-3	TRBJ1-2	NA	CASSVDNSNYGYTF	TGCGCCAGCAGCGTCGACAACTCTAACTATGGCTACACCTTC
TRBD2	TRBV7-8	TRBJ2-1	NA	CASSLLAASGRRPDRNEQFF	TGTGCCAGCAGCTTACTCGCGGCTAGCGGGAGGAGACCTGACCGCAATGAGCAGTTCTTC
NA	TRBV5-1	TRBJ2-7	NA	CASSRGQQYSYEQYF	TGCGCCAGCAGCCGCGGACAGCAGTACTCCTACGAGCAGTACTTC
TRBD1	TRBV7-2	TRBJ2-7	NA	CASSRRTGSSSYEQYF	TGTGCCAGCAGCCGTAGGACAGGCTCGAGCTCCTACGAGCAGTACTTC
TRBD1	TRBV11-2	TRBJ1-5	few	CASSLDQGASQPQHF	TGTGCCAGCAGCTTAGACCAGGGGGCGAGTCAGCCCCAGCATTTT
NA	TRBV6-4	TRBJ2-7	NA	CASGGALPSYEQYF	TGTGCCAGCGGGGGGGCATTACCATCCTACGAGCAGTACTTC
TRBD1	TRBV11-3	TRBJ1-6	NA	CASSLGQANSPLHF	TGTGCCAGCAGCCTAGGACAGGCTAATTCACCCCTCCACTTT
TRBD2	TRBV28	TRBJ2-3	once	CASSLGASGSAADTQYF	TGTGCCAGCAGTTTAGGAGCTAGCGGGAGTGCCGCTGATACGCAGTATTTT
NA	TRBV6-6	TRBJ1-4	NA	CASSPPGLEKEKLFF	TGTGCCAGCAGTCCCCCGGGGTTGGAGAAGGAAAAACTGTTTTTT
NA	TRBV11-2	TRBJ1-3	NA	CASSLDLHRSSGNTIYF	TGTGCCAGCAGCTTAGATCTTCACCGGAGCTCTGGAAACACCATATATTTT
NA	TRBV25-1	TRBJ2-5	NA	CASSEYRAEGTQYF	TGTGCCAGCAGTGAATATAGAGCGGAGGGGACCCAGTACTTC